The subject of this entry is one TCR beta chain. The source of the sample is a study of cytotoxic CD8 clonotypes in ibrutinib-treated CLL. Assay used: immunoSEQ multiplex PCR; TCRdb lists only in-frame clones, some missing. The sample has over 40,000 clones; roughly 85% are singletons. V lost 0 bases and J lost 7, with 7 bases in between. The CDR3 runs to 13 residues. Germline CDR1 reads SGHTA; CDR2 reads FQGNSA. This clonotype originated in a human donor with chronic lymphocytic leukemia. This chain uses TRBV7-2 with TRBJ2-1; tentatively, D is TRBD1 or TRBD2 (6 bases each). The input for sequencing was PBMCs, taken after 24 months of ibrutinib treatment. DNA of the CDR3: TGTGCCAGCAGCTTAGCAGGGGGGAATGAGCAGTTCTTC. This encodes CASSLAGGNEQFF.